The rows below give T cell receptor beta chains drawn from one sample of a study of OX40 agonist ivuxolimab in advanced cancers. TCRdb keeps only in-frame clones here, not all; method: immunoSEQ multiplex PCR. The top ten hold approximately 20% of the sample, which has about 35,000 clones, 65% to 80% seen once. Sequenced material: CD4+ or CD8+ T cells sorted from blood, taken in a trial of the OX40 agonist ivuxolimab. These receptors originate from an adult with an advanced solid tumor such as melanoma, head and neck, liver or kidney cancer. CDR3s include the opening cysteine and the closing phenylalanine or tryptophan. D genes are given only for firm matches.

V	D	J	CDR3
TRBV18	.	TRBJ1-2	CASSPQGHDTSYTF
TRBV6-5	.	TRBJ1-2	CASSPGYYGYTF
TRBV10-1	TRBD1	TRBJ2-3	CASRGQGTDTQYF
TRBV23-1	TRBD1	TRBJ2-4	CASSQRDRGTGAKNIQYF
TRBV19	.	TRBJ1-1	CASSSPDRNTEAFF
TRBV2	.	TRBJ2-1	CASTSSRSYNEQFF
TRBV30	.	TRBJ2-5	CAWSVKGQTQYF
TRBV7-2	TRBD1	TRBJ1-2	CASSNRGTDGYTF
TRBV10-2	.	TRBJ2-7	CASSVRWGETYEQYF
TRBV18	.	TRBJ1-1	CASSLGQNTEAFF
TRBV30	.	TRBJ2-5	CAWSERVGETQYF
TRBV28	TRBD2	TRBJ2-3	CASTGGPSFADTQYF
TRBV13	.	TRBJ2-7	CASSRGRPYEQYF
TRBV6-1	TRBD1	TRBJ1-5	CASSDGTAIGNQPQHF
TRBV7-3	.	TRBJ2-5	CASSLTMAGRETQYF
TRBV19	.	TRBJ1-6	CASSLRVNSPLHF
TRBV5-6	.	TRBJ2-3	CASSLALGGTDTQYF
TRBV6-5	.	TRBJ1-3	CASSYGGGGNTIYF
TRBV9	.	TRBJ2-1	CASSSRVARTYNEQFF
TRBV19	TRBD1	TRBJ2-5	CASTDRGRVQETQYF
TRBV29-1	.	TRBJ2-1	CSSGTPRIF
TRBV11-1	.	TRBJ2-1	CASSLGSSRNEQFF
TRBV19	.	TRBJ2-4	CASSIDGGVAKNIQYF
TRBV10-3	.	TRBJ2-3	CAISGGQSLTDTQYF
TRBV10-3	.	TRBJ1-5	CAINHREDQPQHF
TRBV7-2	.	TRBJ2-3	CASSRRAKLGADTQYF
TRBV30	.	TRBJ1-5	CAWTGGISGQPQHF
TRBV6-1	.	TRBJ1-5	CASSEQGRGNQPQHF
TRBV27	.	TRBJ1-2	CASSLPGTVNYGYTF
TRBV15	.	TRBJ1-2	CATSPSPHREPIVGYTF
TRBV5-5	.	TRBJ2-7	CASSLGSGAYEQYF
TRBV7-2	.	TRBJ1-6	CASSPGYNSPLHF
TRBV6-1	.	TRBJ2-3	CASSQTGDTQYF
TRBV6-5	.	TRBJ1-4	CASRVATNEKLFF
TRBV6-4	.	TRBJ2-3	CASSTGLRGDTQYF
TRBV5-1	.	TRBJ1-3	CASSLNGGGNTIYF
TRBV5-4	.	TRBJ1-2	CASRQDSRHGYTF
TRBV11-2	TRBD2	TRBJ2-5	CASSSGGPETQYF
TRBV4-2	TRBD1	TRBJ1-2	CASSPGTGAPNYGYTF
TRBV7-2	TRBD2	TRBJ2-3	CASSLASGGADTQYF
TRBV29-1	.	TRBJ1-2	CSVEDLETGAYGYTF
TRBV6-6	.	TRBJ1-6	CASSLGALGSPLHF
TRBV27	TRBD2	TRBJ2-5	CASSFGPSGDQETQYF
TRBV5-6	TRBD1	TRBJ2-4	CASRQYRGMNIQYF
TRBV5-1	TRBD1	TRBJ1-6	CASSPGETGGRPLHF
TRBV6-1	TRBD2	TRBJ2-4	CASKAGGLDIQYF
TRBV19	.	TRBJ1-5	CASSFGTVNSNQPQHF
TRBV4-2	.	TRBJ2-6	CASSHGKSGGANVLTF
TRBV5-6	.	TRBJ1-4	CASSLTGYEKLFF
TRBV9	.	TRBJ2-1	CASSVMAGKYNEQFF
TRBV5-6	.	TRBJ2-1	CASSSGGEQFF
TRBV15	.	TRBJ1-1	CATSRTPQNTEAFF
TRBV4-2	.	TRBJ2-3	CASSQGGATDTQYF
TRBV4-1	TRBD2	TRBJ2-1	CASSHVDSSGSSYNEQFF
TRBV10-3	TRBD2	TRBJ2-3	CAISETSGGLVKADTQYF
TRBV5-6	.	TRBJ1-2	CASSLWGSHGYTF
TRBV10-3	.	TRBJ1-1	CAISESSRYTEAFF
TRBV5-4	TRBD2	TRBJ2-1	CASSRTSDREQFF
TRBV27	.	TRBJ2-7	CASSETSLYEQYF